Listed below are T cell receptor beta chains from one sample, sequenced in a study of OX40 agonist ivuxolimab in advanced cancers. Assay used: immunoSEQ multiplex PCR; TCRdb lists only in-frame clones, some missing. This repertoire shows around 72,000 clones, around 83% found once; its top ten account for over 0.4%. Specimen: CD4+ or CD8+ T cells sorted from blood, collected in a trial of the OX40 agonist ivuxolimab. Source of these receptors: an adult with an advanced solid tumor such as melanoma, head and neck, liver or kidney cancer. Each CDR3 is given with its conserved first and last residue. D genes are given only for firm matches. Some rows mark clone size as missing; the rest say once, few, many or name a class of expanded clone.

size	D	V	J	DNA	CDR3
.	TRBD1	TRBV28	TRBJ2-2	TGTGCCAGCAGGCCGCCATCAGGGGGCCACACCGGGGAGCTGTTTTTT	CASRPPSGGHTGELFF
.	.	TRBV28	TRBJ1-2	TGTGCCAGCAGTCCACCCGACGGCTATGGCTACACCTTC	CASSPPDGYGYTF
.	TRBD1	TRBV18	TRBJ2-1	TGTGCCAGCTCAAGTGACAGGGGCACCTACAATGAGCAGTTCTTC	CASSSDRGTYNEQFF
.	.	TRBV5-1	TRBJ2-1	TGCGCCAGCATTGGCTTCGACCACCAGCCCAATGAGCAGTTCTTC	CASIGFDHQPNEQFF
few	.	TRBV4-1	TRBJ2-7	TGCGCCAGCAGCCAAGTACGAGGGGGCGAGCAGTACTTC	CASSQVRGGEQYF
few	TRBD2	TRBV5-4	TRBJ2-5	TGTGCCAGCAGGCTTACTAGCGGGGGGGCACAGGAGACCCAGTACTTC	CASRLTSGGAQETQYF
few	.	TRBV19	TRBJ2-3	TGTGCCAGTAGTATAGTAGGGGCTATCGGCACAGATACGCAGTATTTT	CASSIVGAIGTDTQYF
.	.	TRBV30	TRBJ1-1	TGTGCCTGGAGTGAATGGGGGTACACTGAAGCTTTCTTT	CAWSEWGYTEAFF
.	.	TRBV7-2	TRBJ1-1	TGTGCCAGCAGCTTTGCGTTCAGGGGCCCGAATACTGAAGCTTTCTTT	CASSFAFRGPNTEAFF
.	TRBD1	TRBV11-2	TRBJ2-2	TGTGCCAGCAGCTCCAGGGGGTACACCGGGGAGCTGTTTTTT	CASSSRGYTGELFF
.	.	TRBV7-9	TRBJ1-2	TGTGCCAGCACCCTAGGGCTGGGAATTGGGGGCTACACCTTC	CASTLGLGIGGYTF
.	TRBD2	TRBV7-2	TRBJ2-2	TGTGCCAGCAGCTCACTAGCGGGGAACAACGGGGAGCTGTTTTTT	CASSSLAGNNGELFF
.	TRBD1	TRBV30	TRBJ2-5	TGTGCCTGGACCCCAGGGGGATTAAGGGAGACCCAGTACTTC	CAWTPGGLRETQYF
.	.	TRBV21-1	TRBJ2-2	TGTGCCAGCCCCTTATGGGACAGGGTAACCGGGGAGCTGTTTTTT	CASPLWDRVTGELFF
.	.	TRBV28	TRBJ1-2	TGTGCCAGCACCGTGGCGATCCAAGCCTATGGCTACACCTTC	CASTVAIQAYGYTF
few	.	TRBV5-1	TRBJ1-2	TGCGCCAGCAGCTCCAAGGGTGATGGTGGCTACACCTTC	CASSSKGDGGYTF
.	.	TRBV19	TRBJ2-3	TGTGCCAGTAGTATAGGTCCCGACAGGGCCGGGGGTAGAACCTATACGCAGTATTTT	CASSIGPDRAGGRTYTQYF